The 13 T cell receptor beta chains given below trace back to one sample, sequenced in a study of cytomegalovirus exposure and HLA in healthy donors. The PCR employed 60 Vbeta primers together with 13 Jbeta primers. Some clones are missing from TCRdb's copy, which holds only in-frame ones; the method was immunoSEQ multiplex PCR. The sample lists approximately 100,000 clones; over 60% were seen once. The sample comprised PBMCs. The receptors were sampled from a woman in her 50s in good health and CMV-seropositive.

The chain has TRBV13 and TRBJ1-1, with D perhaps TRBD1 (6 bases). Trimming took 5 bases from V and 6 from J, leaving 16 bases between them. CDR1 PRHDT and CDR2 FYEKMQ come from the germline V gene (reference sequence). The CDR3 runs to 14 residues. CDR3 bases: TGTGCCAGCAGCATAAGCGGGGGCAGCGCTGAAGCTTTCTTT. The encoded protein is CASSISGGSAEAFF.

This sequence joins TRBV4-1 and TRBJ1-5; 9 positions agree with TRBD1. Trimming took 4 bases from V and 6 from J; bases not matched to a gene: 1. Germline V gene sequence: CDR1 MGHRA, CDR2 YSYEKL. The CDR3 length is 13 residues. The CDR3 protein is CASSPDRGQPQHF. The CDR3 nucleotides are TGCGCCAGCAGCCCGGACAGGGGTCAGCCCCAGCATTTT.

The V call is TRBV7-8, the J call TRBJ2-2; no firm D call. The CDR3 length is 16 residues. CDR1 and CDR2 (germline): SGHVS, FQNEAQ. Trimming removed 6 bases at V and 4 bases at J, with 18 bases between. This chain's CDR3 is CASSYLVVTVTGELFF. The DNA for the CDR3 is TGTGCCAGCAGTTATCTAGTAGTGACGGTCACCGGGGAGCTGTTTTTT.

This sequence joins TRBV5-1 and TRBJ1-4, with 9 bases matching TRBD1. The CDR3 spans 15 residues. The ends lost 1 base at V and 8 bases at J; junction bases unmatched: 6. CDR1 is SGHRS, CDR2 YFSETQ, per germline. CDR3 DNA: TGCGCCAGCAGCTTGTTGGGACAGGGTGAGGAAAAACTGTTTTTT. As protein: CASSLLGQGEEKLFF.

This clone was counted only a few times. The chain has TRBV6-6 and TRBJ1-4; TRBD1 matches at 11 bases. This CDR3 has 13 residues. With 6 bases clipped from V and 8 bases from J, the junction kept 2 bases outside the gene matches. The V gene's germline CDR1 is MNHNY and CDR2 SVGAGI (reference sequence). The DNA for the CDR3 is TGTGCCAGCAGGGGACAGGGGGACGAAAAACTGTTTTTT. This translates into CASRGQGDEKLFF.

This clone was seen more than once but under ten times. Additional DNA sequences in this sample encode the identical CDR3. The chain's CDR3 is CASSRGEKETQYF. As DNA, the CDR3 is TGCGCCAGCTCGCGGGGGGAAAAGGAGACCCAGTACTTC. This rearrangement joins TRBV5-1 to TRBJ2-5; 8 positions match TRBD2. The V gene end was trimmed by 7 bases and the J gene end by 5 bases; junction bases not matched to a gene: 7. The CDR3 sequence is 13 residues long. Germline-derived CDR1 and CDR2 are SGHRS and YFSETQ.

The genes are TRBV7-8 and TRBJ1-5; D not resolved. Germline V CDR1 and CDR2: SGHVS, FQNEAQ. The CDR3 contains 17 residues. V was shortened by 0 bases and J by 1 base, with 13 bases between the two germline ends. The CDR3 here is CASSLAPGIISNQPQHF. Written as DNA, the CDR3 is TGTGCCAGCAGCTTAGCGCCGGGGATCATAAGCAATCAGCCCCAGCATTTT.

This CDR3 reads CAISDSAGTQYF. In nucleotides, the CDR3 is TGTGCCATCAGCGACTCAGCGGGGACCCAGTACTTC. The rearrangement links TRBV10-3 to TRBJ2-5, with D maybe TRBD2 (6 bases). Looked up from germline, CDR1 is ENHRY and CDR2 is SYGVKD. CDR3 length: 12 residues. The V gene lost 6 bases and the J gene lost 7 bases, with 12 bases spanning the gap.

The genes are TRBV5-1 and TRBJ2-1; D might be TRBD1 (6 bases). V shed 3 bases and J shed 5 bases, with 15 bases lying between them. Germline V gives CDR1 SGHRS, CDR2 YFSETQ. This CDR3 has 15 residues. The CDR3 reads CASSSNRVSHNEQFF. CDR3 DNA: TGCGCCAGCAGCTCTAACAGGGTTTCCCACAATGAGCAGTTCTTC.

The table lists this clone with a few counts. V is TRBV4-3 and J is TRBJ1-1; D gene unclear. The V gene lost 0 bases and the J gene lost 1 base, with 6 bases spanning the gap. The germline V gene has CDR1 LGHNA and CDR2 YSLEER. The CDR3 length is 14 residues. CDR3 loop: CASSQETENTEAFF. The CDR3 DNA reads as TGCGCCAGCAGCCAAGAAACAGAGAACACTGAAGCTTTCTTT.

Written as DNA, the CDR3 is TGTGCCAGCAGCGGGCTACAGGGGGAGAACGGCTACACCTTC. Its protein is CASSGLQGENGYTF. The V gene is TRBV5-4, the J gene TRBJ1-2; 8 nucleotides agree with TRBD1. Per the germline V gene, CDR1 is SGHNT and CDR2 is YYREEE (reference sequence). With 4 bases clipped from V and 8 bases from J, the junction kept 10 bases outside the gene matches. The CDR3 is made up of 14 amino acids.

V and J are TRBV20-1 and TRBJ2-7; 7 nucleotides match TRBD1. The tail of the sequence fits TRBJ2-5 better, so the J call may be wrong. CDR1 and CDR2 from the germline V gene are DFQATT and SNEGSKA (reference sequence). CDR3 length: 11 amino acids. CDR3 residues: CSADRVGTQYF. DNA for the CDR3: TGCAGTGCTGACAGGGTAGGGACCCAGTACTTC.

The V and J genes are TRBV5-1 and TRBJ2-7, with TRBD2 as a possible D gene (6 bases). Germline CDR1 reads SGHRS; CDR2 reads YFSETQ. The CDR3 has 16 amino acids. Between the trimmed V and J ends, which lost 0 bases and 1 base, there was a span of 14 bases. CDR3 protein: CASSLDGGILSYEQYF. CDR3 coding DNA: TGCGCCAGCAGCTTGGATGGGGGGATCCTATCCTACGAGCAGTACTTC.